The T cell receptor beta chain under discussion was sequenced for a study of blood T cell repertoires in COVID-19 (dated by TCRdb to 2020 to 2022). At the level of the whole study: Samples from collaborators originated in the United States, Italy and Spain and spanned both the acute and convalescent phases of COVID-19. The material from the prospective study consisted of cDNA or gDNA derived from T cells, B-cell-depleted T cells, or PBMCs. The dataset comprised deeply sampled blood TCRbeta repertoires from subjects exposed to, actively infected with, or recovered from COVID-19. A freely available public database, intended as a resource for researchers studying the immune response to SARS-CoV-2, is where the repertoires were released. Samples were obtained from the ongoing ImmuneRACE study (first 160 participants) and from 1,000 to 1,500 subjects provided by 6 global collaborators. A de-identified subject ID, COVID-19 status, age in years and sex were almost always included in the sample metadata. HLA class I and class II types, where available, came from metadata supplied by the sample provider rather than from assay-based typing. The paper as a whole reports these results and caveats: Clinical and demographic metadata were provided uncurated, with the amount varying by source and participant.

The CDR3, cysteine through phenylalanine, is 15 amino acids long. This entry keeps only the CDR3 DNA: 45 bases, framed from base 1. Sequences MNHEY (CDR1) and SMNVEV (CDR2) are obtained from the germline V gene (reference sequence). V is reduced by 8 bases and J by 2 bases, leaving a spacing of 16 bases between them. The collaborating institutions used their own protocols to collect whole blood in K2EDTA tubes. For TCRbeta analysis, collaborator samples were shipped as frozen whole blood, as isolated PBMCs, or as DNA extracted from either sample type. TCRbeta CDR3 regions were amplified from genomic DNA by means of the immunoSEQ Assay, a bias-controlled multiplex PCR. Per the authors' processing: The number of nucleated cells in each sample was estimated by amplification of reference gene primers within the assay. To quantify the absolute abundance of each unique TCRbeta CDR3 rearrangement, sequence reads were collapsed and filtered. For each sample, productive Simpson clonality was calculated as the square root of Simpson's diversity index across productive rearrangements. TCRdb re-hosts the immuneACCESS table, in-frame sequences only. Its copies lack some clones; in the studies checked, an unresolved V gene accounts for under half of them, and the cause for the rest is not known. V, J and clone size derive from that table, while D and trimming were established from the DNA sequence. The sample profile shows 200,000 to 250,000 clones; around 80% of them were found once. The top ten constitute 7.2% of the sample.

This clone has just a few counts. Its antigen specificity is not known. Per-base qualities were not stored, and no clone one base away is much larger. The rearrangement combines TRBV27 with TRBJ1-5, with a tentative D gene TRBD1 over 5 matching bases. The specimen was peripheral blood. This TCR came from a woman in her seventies with acute or convalescent COVID-19. Here the CDR3 is given as CASRSGSSGNQPQHF. The DNA reads as follows: TGTGCCAGCCGTTCAGGGTCTTCCGGCAATCAGCCCCAGCATTTT.